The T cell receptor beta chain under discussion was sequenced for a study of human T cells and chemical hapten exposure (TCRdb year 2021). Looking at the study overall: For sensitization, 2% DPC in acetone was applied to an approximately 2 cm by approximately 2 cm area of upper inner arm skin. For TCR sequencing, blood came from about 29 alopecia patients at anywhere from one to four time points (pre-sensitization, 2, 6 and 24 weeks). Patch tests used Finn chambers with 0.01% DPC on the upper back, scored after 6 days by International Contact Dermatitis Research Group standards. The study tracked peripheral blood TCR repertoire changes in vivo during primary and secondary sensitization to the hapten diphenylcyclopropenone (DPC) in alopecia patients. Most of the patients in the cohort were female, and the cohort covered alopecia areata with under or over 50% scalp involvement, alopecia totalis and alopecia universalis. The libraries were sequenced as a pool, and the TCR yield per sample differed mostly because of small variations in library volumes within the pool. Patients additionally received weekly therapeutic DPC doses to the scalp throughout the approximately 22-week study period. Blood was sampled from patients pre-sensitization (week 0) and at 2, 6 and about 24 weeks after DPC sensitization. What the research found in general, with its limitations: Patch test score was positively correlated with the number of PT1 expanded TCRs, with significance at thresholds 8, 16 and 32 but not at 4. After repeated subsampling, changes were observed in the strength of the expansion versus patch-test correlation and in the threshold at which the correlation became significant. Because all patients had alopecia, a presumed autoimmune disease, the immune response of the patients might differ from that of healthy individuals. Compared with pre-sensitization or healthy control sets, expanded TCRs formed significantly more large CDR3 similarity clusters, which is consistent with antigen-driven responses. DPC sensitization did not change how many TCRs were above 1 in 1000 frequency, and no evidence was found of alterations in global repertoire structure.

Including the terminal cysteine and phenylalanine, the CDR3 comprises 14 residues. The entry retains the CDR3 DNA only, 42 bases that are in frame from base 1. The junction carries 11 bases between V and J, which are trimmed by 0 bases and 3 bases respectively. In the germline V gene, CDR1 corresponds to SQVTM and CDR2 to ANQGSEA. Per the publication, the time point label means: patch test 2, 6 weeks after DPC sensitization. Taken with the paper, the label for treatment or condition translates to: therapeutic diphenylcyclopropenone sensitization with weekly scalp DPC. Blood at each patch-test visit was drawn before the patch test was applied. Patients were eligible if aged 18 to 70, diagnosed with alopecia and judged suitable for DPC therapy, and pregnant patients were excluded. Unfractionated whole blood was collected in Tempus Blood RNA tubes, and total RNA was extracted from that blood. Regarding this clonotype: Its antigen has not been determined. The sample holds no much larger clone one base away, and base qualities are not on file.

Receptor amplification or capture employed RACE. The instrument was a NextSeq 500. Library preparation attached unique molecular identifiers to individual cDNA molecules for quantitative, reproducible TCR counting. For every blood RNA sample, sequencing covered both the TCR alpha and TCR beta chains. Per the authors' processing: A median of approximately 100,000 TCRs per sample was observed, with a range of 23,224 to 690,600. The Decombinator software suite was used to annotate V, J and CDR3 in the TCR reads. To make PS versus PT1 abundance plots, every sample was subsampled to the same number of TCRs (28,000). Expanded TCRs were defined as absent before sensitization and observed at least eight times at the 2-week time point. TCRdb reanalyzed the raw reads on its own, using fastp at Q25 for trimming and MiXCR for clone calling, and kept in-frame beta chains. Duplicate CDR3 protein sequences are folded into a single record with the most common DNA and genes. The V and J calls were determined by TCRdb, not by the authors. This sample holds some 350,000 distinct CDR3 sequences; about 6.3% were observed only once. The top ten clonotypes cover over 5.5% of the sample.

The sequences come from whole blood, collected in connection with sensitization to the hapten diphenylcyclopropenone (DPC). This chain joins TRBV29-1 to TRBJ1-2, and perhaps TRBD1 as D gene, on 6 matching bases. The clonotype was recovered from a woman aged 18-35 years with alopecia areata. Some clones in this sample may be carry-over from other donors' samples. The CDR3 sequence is CSVEDRDTYYGYTF. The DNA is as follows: TGCAGCGTTGAAGATCGGGACACCTACTATGGCTACACCTTC.